Listed below are T cell receptor beta chains from one sample, sequenced in a study of T cells in Graves' hyperthyroidism and ophthalmopathy. TCRdb fed the multiplex PCR reads into MiXCR, producing one record per CDR3 protein. This sample yields approximately 95,000 distinct CDR3 sequences, of which roughly 40% are seen a single time; 10% to 13% belongs to the top ten. The material sequenced was peripheral blood or thyroid tissue (not recorded which). The receptor set was obtained from a woman in her twenties or thirties with Graves' hyperthyroidism. Each CDR3 is given with its conserved first and last residue. D genes are given only for firm matches. The size entry is marked missing in some rows and otherwise reads once, few, many or a size class.

d_gene,j_gene,abundance,v_gene,CDR3aa,CDR3nt
NA,TRBJ1-2,NA,TRBV12-3/TRBV12-4,CASSSGTAAYGYTF,TGTGCCAGCAGTTCCGGGACGGCCGCCTATGGCTACACCTTC
TRBD1,TRBJ1-5,NA,TRBV2,CACSAARDRYNQPQHF,TGTGCCTGCAGTGCTGCCCGGGACAGGTACAATCAGCCCCAGCATTTT
TRBD1,TRBJ2-2,many,TRBV6-5,CASSTDRPSTGELFF,TGTGCCAGCAGTACGGACAGGCCCTCCACCGGGGAGCTGTTTTTT
TRBD1,TRBJ2-7,NA,TRBV7-6,CAWSPMAWDRKAYEQYF,TGTGCCTGGAGTCCAATGGCCTGGGACAGAAAGGCCTACGAGCAGTACTTC
NA,TRBJ2-7,NA,TRBV28,CASSYPGHLYEQYF,TGTGCCAGCAGTTATCCGGGACACCTATACGAGCAGTACTTC
TRBD1,TRBJ1-5,many,TRBV5-1,CASSPGTGLRNQPQHF,TGCGCCAGCAGCCCCGGGACAGGGCTTCGCAATCAGCCCCAGCATTTT
TRBD2,TRBJ2-1,NA,TRBV5-1,CASTPTSGRALEQFF,TGCGCCAGCACACCGACTAGCGGGAGGGCCTTGGAGCAGTTCTTC
NA,TRBJ2-2,many,TRBV4-1,CASSQDVSLVTGELFF,TGCGCCAGCAGCCAAGACGTCTCTCTCGTCACCGGGGAGCTGTTTTTT
NA,TRBJ1-3,many,TRBV20-1,CSANRPGGGNTIYF,TGCAGTGCTAACCGTCCGGGGGGTGGAAACACCATATATTTT
NA,TRBJ1-6,NA,TRBV5-1,CASRWMGGARSPLHF,TGCGCCAGCCGCTGGATGGGGGGGGCTCGGTCACCCCTCCACTTT
TRBD1,TRBJ2-6,once,TRBV2,CASSDGDRNTEAF,TGTGCCAGCAGTGACGGGGACAGGAACACTGAAGCTTTC
TRBD2,TRBJ2-5,NA,TRBV7-3,CASSLVTSGTQETQYF,TGTGCCAGCAGCTTAGTTACTAGCGGGACCCAAGAGACCCAGTACTTC
TRBD1,TRBJ1-2,NA,TRBV9,CASAGQGYGYTF,TGTGCTAGCGCGGGACAGGGATATGGCTACACCTTC
TRBD2,TRBJ2-7,many,TRBV6-5,CASSLAGEWDYEQYF,TGTGCCAGCAGTTTGGCGGGGGAGTGGGACTACGAGCAGTACTTC
TRBD2,TRBJ2-7,medium-sized,TRBV10-3,CAIKGLAVPEQYF,TGTGCCATCAAGGGACTAGCGGTACCAGAGCAGTACTTC
NA,TRBJ1-1,few,TRBV5-1,CASSLGPSGGGIAFF,TGCGCCAGCAGCTTGGGACCGTCGGGGGGGGGGATAGCTTTCTTT
TRBD2,TRBJ2-5,NA,TRBV5-1,CASSSGTSFRETQYF,TGCGCCAGCAGCTCCGGGACTAGTTTTCGGGAGACCCAGTACTTC
NA,TRBJ2-5,many,TRBV27,CASSFLFSGGPQETQYF,TGTGCCAGCAGTTTCTTATTTTCCGGAGGACCCCAAGAGACCCAGTACTTC
NA,TRBJ2-7,many,TRBV6-1,CASSEVIIYEQYF,TGTGCCAGCAGTGAAGTAATCATCTACGAGCAGTACTTC
NA,TRBJ2-3,many,TRBV19,CASSAEPSTDTQYF,TGTGCCAGTAGTGCCGAGCCGAGCACAGATACGCAGTATTTT
TRBD2,TRBJ2-7,NA,TRBV20-1,CSARPSGNSYEQYF,TGCAGTGCTAGACCTAGCGGGAATTCCTACGAGCAGTACTTC
NA,TRBJ2-5,many,TRBV2,CASKWVPASGETQYF,TGTGCCAGCAAGTGGGTTCCCGCGTCTGGAGAGACCCAGTACTTC
NA,TRBJ2-7,many,TRBV18,CASSTIREQYF,TGTGCCAGCTCAACCATCAGGGAGCAGTACTTC
TRBD2,TRBJ2-5,NA,TRBV28,CASTATPGLAGEETQYF,TGTGCCAGCACTGCCACCCCGGGACTAGCGGGAGAAGAGACCCAGTACTTC
NA,TRBJ2-6,many,TRBV5-1,CASRPEVGGAGSGANVLTF,TGCGCCAGCAGGCCTGAAGTGGGGGGCGCCGGGTCTGGGGCCAACGTCCTGACTTTC
NA,TRBJ1-2,NA,TRBV10-2,CASSGIHGYTF,TGCGCCAGCAGTGGGATACATGGCTACACCTTC
TRBD2,TRBJ2-7,NA,TRBV9,CASSERGGSEQYF,TGTGCCAGCAGCGAACGGGGCGGGAGCGAGCAGTACTTC
NA,TRBJ2-7,NA,TRBV5-1,CANSLGSYEQYF,TGCGCCAACAGCTTAGGGTCCTACGAGCAGTACTTC
TRBD1,TRBJ2-7,few,TRBV10-3,CAIKVDRAGEQYF,TGTGCCATCAAAGTGGACAGGGCTGGCGAGCAGTACTTC